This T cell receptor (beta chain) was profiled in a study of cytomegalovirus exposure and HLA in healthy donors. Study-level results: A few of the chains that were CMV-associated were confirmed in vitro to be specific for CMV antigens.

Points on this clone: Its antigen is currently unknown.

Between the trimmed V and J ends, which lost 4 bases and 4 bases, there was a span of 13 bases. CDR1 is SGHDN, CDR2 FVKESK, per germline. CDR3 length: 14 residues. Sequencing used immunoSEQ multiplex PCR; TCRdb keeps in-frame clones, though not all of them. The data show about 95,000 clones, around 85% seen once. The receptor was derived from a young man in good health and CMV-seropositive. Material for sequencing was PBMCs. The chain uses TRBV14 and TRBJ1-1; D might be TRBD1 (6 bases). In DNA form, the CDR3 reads TGTGCCAGCAGCCTACAGGGATGGGGCACTGAAGCTTTCTTT. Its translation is CASSLQGWGTEAFF.